This TCR beta chain was sequenced in a study of PD-1 blockade in classical Hodgkin lymphoma. Overall study context: Patients in the cohort were put on intravenous nivolumab, 3 mg/kg every 2 weeks.

This clone is a singleton in its sample. Its antigen is currently unknown. The patients all showed relapse after autologous stem cell transplantation, while their brentuximab vedotin exposure varied. Complete response, partial response or progressive disease was each patient's best response. Whole-study results and caveats: No one has yet defined what causes the repertoire differences, which may be disease activity or prior therapy. Those starting nivolumab under 1 year post-ASCT were excluded.

The CDR3 consists of 12 residues. Per the germline V gene, CDR1 is GTSNPN and CDR2 is SVGIG (reference sequence). Trimming left V 3 bases short and J 8 bases short, with 13 bases between. Only in-frame clones appear in the TCRdb table, and some are missing; sequencing was by immunoSEQ multiplex PCR. This sample carries tens of thousands of clones, roughly 91% of them seen once, and the ten largest clones take around 8.5%. The sequencing here drew on peripheral blood mononuclear cells (PBMCs), taken at baseline. The sequence derives from a human donor with classical Hodgkin lymphoma. The chain couples TRBV30 to TRBJ1-1; tentative D call: TRBD1 (6 bases). The CDR3 nucleotides are TGTGCCTGGAGCCGGCGGACAGCCGAAGCTTTCTTT. This translates into CAWSRRTAEAFF.